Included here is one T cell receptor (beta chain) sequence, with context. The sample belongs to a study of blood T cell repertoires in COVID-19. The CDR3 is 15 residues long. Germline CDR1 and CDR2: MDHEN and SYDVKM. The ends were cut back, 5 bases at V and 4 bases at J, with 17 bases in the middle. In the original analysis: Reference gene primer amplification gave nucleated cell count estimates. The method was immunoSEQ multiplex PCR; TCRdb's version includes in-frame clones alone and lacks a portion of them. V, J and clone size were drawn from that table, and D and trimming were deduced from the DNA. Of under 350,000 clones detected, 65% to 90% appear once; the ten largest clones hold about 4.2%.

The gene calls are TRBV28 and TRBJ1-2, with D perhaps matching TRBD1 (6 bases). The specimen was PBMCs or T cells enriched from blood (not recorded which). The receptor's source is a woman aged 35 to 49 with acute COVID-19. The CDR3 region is CASSPSQTGIYGYTF. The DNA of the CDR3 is TGTGCCAGCAGTCCCTCCCAGACAGGCATCTATGGCTACACCTTC.